This is a list of T cell receptor beta chains from one sample in a study of control samples from healthy donors and cancer patients. Measured with immunoSEQ multiplex PCR; TCRdb has only the in-frame clones, and not every one. The table has approximately 170,000 clones, 92% seen once; the top ten hold 0.68%. The sample consisted of blood. The receptors originated from a young woman in good health. Each CDR3 is given with its conserved first and last residue. A D gene is named only where the DNA matches it firmly. Only some rows state a clone size, as once, few, many or a class for expanded clones.

NA,TRBV19,NA,TRBJ1-5,TGTGCCAGTAGTATATCCAGGGGCAATCAGCCCCAGCATTTT,CASSISRGNQPQHF
NA,TRBV4-3,NA,TRBJ1-5,TGCGCCAGCAGCCAAGATCACTTCTCTTCAGGGCCCCAGCATTTT,CASSQDHFSSGPQHF
NA,TRBV27,TRBD1,TRBJ2-5,TGTGCCAGCAGTTTAGCAGGGGGCACGAAGACCCAGTACTTC,CASSLAGGTKTQYF
NA,TRBV5-4,TRBD2,TRBJ2-5,TGTGCCAGCAGCCCCGGGACTAGCGGTCAAGAGACCCAGTACTTC,CASSPGTSGQETQYF
NA,TRBV19,NA,TRBJ1-5,TGTGCCAGTAGCCCCCGGGTCGGGACAACCCTAAATCAGCCCCAGCATTTT,CASSPRVGTTLNQPQHF
NA,TRBV7-2,TRBD2,TRBJ2-3,TGTGCCAGCAGACGAAGCGGGACGCCAGATACGCAGTATTTT,CASRRSGTPDTQYF
NA,TRBV10-1,TRBD2,TRBJ2-1,TGCGCCACCCCAGCGGGAGTACCCTACAATGAGCAGTTCTTC,CATPAGVPYNEQFF
NA,TRBV30,NA,TRBJ1-2,TGTGCCTGGAGTGTATCGGCGGTCTATGGCTACACCTTC,CAWSVSAVYGYTF
NA,TRBV9,NA,TRBJ2-5,TGTGCCAGCAGCGTAGCCGATCAAGAGACCCAGTACTTC,CASSVADQETQYF
NA,TRBV6-5,TRBD1,TRBJ2-7,TGTGCCAGCGGACAGGACCCCCTCTACTACGAGCAGTACTTC,CASGQDPLYYEQYF
NA,TRBV2,NA,TRBJ2-3,TGTGCCAGCAGTGAACTAGATAGGTATTTT,CASSELDRYF
NA,TRBV5-1,TRBD1,TRBJ2-3,TGCGCCAGCAGGTTGACACAGGGGGCAGATACGCAGTATTTT,CASRLTQGADTQYF
NA,TRBV6-5,TRBD2,TRBJ2-5,TGTGCCAGCAGTTCTAGCGGGCTAAGCGTAGAGACCCAGTACTTC,CASSSSGLSVETQYF
NA,TRBV5-4,TRBD1,TRBJ2-5,TGTGCCAGCAGCTTGCGGGCAGGGGGAGAGACCCAGTACTTC,CASSLRAGGETQYF
NA,TRBV7-9,NA,TRBJ1-2,TGTGCCAGCAGCTTAGCCACGGTCGGGGTGCTGGCTGGCTACACCTTC,CASSLATVGVLAGYTF
NA,TRBV5-8,NA,TRBJ2-6,TGTGCCAGCAGCCCCCTGGGTGCAGGGGCCAACGTCCTGACTTTC,CASSPLGAGANVLTF
NA,TRBV29-1,TRBD1,TRBJ2-7,TGCAGCGTTGAAGATCAGGGGGAATCCTACGAGCAGTACTTC,CSVEDQGESYEQYF
NA,TRBV2,TRBD2,TRBJ2-2,TGTGCCAGCGGGCTAGCGGGAGTAATGGGCGGGGAGCTGTTTTTT,CASGLAGVMGGELFF
few,TRBV7-9,NA,TRBJ2-2,TGTGCCAGCGGGATTACAGGGCTTAACACCGGGGAGCTGTTTTTT,CASGITGLNTGELFF
NA,TRBV11-2,NA,TRBJ2-7,TGTGCCAGCAGCCCACCCGGCGGGACCTACGAGCAGTACTTC,CASSPPGGTYEQYF
NA,TRBV12-3/TRBV12-4,NA,TRBJ2-1,TGTGCCAGCAGTTTAGGTGGGAATGAGCAGTTCTTC,CASSLGGNEQFF
NA,TRBV29-1,NA,TRBJ1-1,TGCAGCGTGCGGGTGGCGGGAACCATGACTGAAGCTTTCTTT,CSVRVAGTMTEAFF
NA,TRBV7-2,NA,TRBJ2-2,TGTGCCAGCAGATACGCCCGGACAGCTGCGACCGGGGAGCTGTTTTTT,CASRYARTAATGELFF
NA,TRBV9,TRBD1,TRBJ1-1,TGTGCCAGCAGCGTAGGGGACAGGCTGAACACTGAAGCTTTCTTT,CASSVGDRLNTEAFF
NA,TRBV28,NA,TRBJ2-1,TGTGCCAGCAGTTTAGGGACGCCGGCCCCGCAGTTCTTC,CASSLGTPAPQFF
once,TRBV6-5,NA,TRBJ2-5,TGTGCCAGCAGTTACTCAGGGGCGGCCTCAACGGCCCAGTACTTC,CASSYSGAASTAQYF
NA,TRBV5-8,NA,TRBJ2-1,TGTGCCAGCAGCTTGGGGGAGGACAGGTACCCCAATGAGCAGTTCTTC,CASSLGEDRYPNEQFF
NA,TRBV18,NA,TRBJ1-4,TGTGCCAGCTCATCCCCCGGGACATTAGGGGAAAAACTGTTTTTT,CASSSPGTLGEKLFF
NA,TRBV7-2,TRBD2,TRBJ2-2,TGTGCCAGCAGCTTAACCGGGGGGGACACCGGGGAGCTGTTTTTT,CASSLTGGDTGELFF
NA,TRBV10-3,TRBD2,TRBJ2-2,TGTGCCATCAGTGAGGAAGCGGGAGGGGACACCGGGGAGCTGTTTTTT,CAISEEAGGDTGELFF
NA,TRBV5-1,TRBD2,TRBJ2-3,TGCGCCAGCAGCTTGTCGGCTCGGCTAGCGGGATTGGGCACAGATACGCAGTATTTT,CASSLSARLAGLGTDTQYF
once,TRBV24-1,NA,TRBJ2-7,TGTGCCACCAGTGACTCTTCAAACTCCTACGAGCAGTACTTC,CATSDSSNSYEQYF
NA,TRBV5-4,NA,TRBJ1-1,TGTGCCAGCAGCTTGGTCGGTGGAGGAGTTAAGAACACTGAAGCTTTCTTT,CASSLVGGGVKNTEAFF
once,TRBV7-3,NA,TRBJ2-1,TGTGCCAGCAGCTTAACGGATGGTTTTGGGGCTTACAATGAGCAGTTCTTC,CASSLTDGFGAYNEQFF
NA,TRBV5-8,TRBD1,TRBJ2-5,TGTGCCAGCAGCTTCAGGACAGGGGGCGTGGAGACCCAGTACTTC,CASSFRTGGVETQYF
NA,TRBV7-3,TRBD1,TRBJ2-1,TGTGCCAGCAGCTTAGCCCACAGGGGCTACAATGAGCAGTTCTTC,CASSLAHRGYNEQFF
NA,TRBV19,NA,TRBJ1-5,TGTGCCTCCAGTTGGTACACAGGTCTAGAAAGCAATCAGCCCCAGCATTTT,CASSWYTGLESNQPQHF
NA,TRBV29-1,NA,TRBJ2-7,TGCAGCGTTGAAGATACAGGGAGCACCCTCTACGAGCAGTACTTC,CSVEDTGSTLYEQYF
NA,TRBV7-2,NA,TRBJ1-1,TGTGCCAGCACCGAAGCTTTCTTT,CASTEAFF
NA,TRBV5-6,TRBD1,TRBJ1-2,TGTGCCAGCAGCTCCATCTCAGGCCGACAGGGTGTAGGCTACACCTTC,CASSSISGRQGVGYTF
NA,TRBV5-6,TRBD1,TRBJ2-1,TGTGCCAGCAAAAAGGGAGACAGGGGTTTTGGGACCTACAATGAGCAGTTCTTC,CASKKGDRGFGTYNEQFF
NA,TRBV27,TRBD1,TRBJ1-2,TGTGCCAGCTCAGGACAGGGATATGGCTACACCTTC,CASSGQGYGYTF
NA,TRBV7-9,TRBD2,TRBJ2-7,TGTGCCAGCAGCTCCCCACTAGCGGGAGGCTCCTCCTACGAGCAGTACTTC,CASSSPLAGGSSYEQYF
NA,TRBV29-1,NA,TRBJ1-2,TGCAGCGTTGAAATGGCAGGGTCTGGCTACACCTTC,CSVEMAGSGYTF
NA,TRBV30,NA,TRBJ2-7,TGTGCCTGGAGTGGAGCCTACGAGCAGTACTTC,CAWSGAYEQYF
few,TRBV2,TRBD2,TRBJ2-7,TGTGCCAGCAGTCCCGGGACTAGCTACGAGCAGTACTTC,CASSPGTSYEQYF
NA,TRBV7-8,NA,TRBJ2-5,TGTGCCAGCAGCTCGCCGGCTAGCCGCCAAGAGACCCAGTACTTC,CASSSPASRQETQYF
NA,TRBV6-4,TRBD2,TRBJ2-1,TGTGCCAGCAGAATAGCGGGAGGGACCTCGGATGAGCAGTTCTTC,CASRIAGGTSDEQFF
NA,TRBV3-1/TRBV3-2,TRBD2,TRBJ2-1,TGTGCCAGCAGCCAAGGCGGGACTAGCGGGAGGTTCTTC,CASSQGGTSGRFF